This TCR beta chain was retrieved from a study of blood T cell repertoires in COVID-19. Overall study: The United States, Italy and Spain provided the acute and convalescent COVID-19 samples. PBMCs, B-cell-depleted T cells, or T cells were the source of the cDNA or gDNA that made up the material.

The CDR3 is made up of 15 amino acids. Trimming took 0 bases from V and 0 from J, leaving 8 bases between them. Germline-derived CDR1 and CDR2 are MNHEY and SVGAGI. In the original analysis: For nucleated cells, counts were estimated from reference gene primer amplification. TCRdb's table, derived via immunoSEQ multiplex PCR, lists solely in-frame clones and lacks some. The D gene and trimming were derived from the DNA, and the V and J assignments and clone size from that table. There are around 180,000 clones in the sample; about 86% occur only once, and less than 3.5% lies in the top ten. This TCR was recovered from a woman aged 30 to 39 with active or convalescent COVID-19. Material for sequencing was peripheral blood. The chain carries TRBV6-5 and TRBJ1-1; perhaps TRBD1 as D (5 bases). CDR3 protein: CASSYSGGMNTEAFF. CDR3 in DNA: TGTGCCAGCAGTTACTCCGGGGGTATGAACACTGAAGCTTTCTTT.